Listed here is a single TCR beta chain. These data come from a study of T cell responses to AZD1222 COVID-19 vaccine. The CDR3 extends over 13 amino acids. The V gene lost 1 base and the J gene lost 6 bases, with 6 bases spanning the gap. Germline V gene sequence: CDR1 LNHDA, CDR2 SQIVND (reference sequence). Data came from immunoSEQ multiplex PCR; TCRdb stores just in-frame clones and leaves some out. The sample consists of about 120,000 clones, about nine tenths of them appearing once. The input for sequencing was peripheral blood, taken on day 0 of AZD1222 vaccination. The chain carries TRBV19 and TRBJ2-2, with a possible D match to TRBD2 (6 bases). The TCR originated in an adult in good health. The CDR3 spells CASSIGEAGELFF. Written as DNA, the CDR3 is TGTGCCAGTAGTATAGGGGAGGCCGGGGAGCTGTTTTTT. The whole variable domain, filled in from reference TRBV19 and TRBJ2-2, reads DGGITQSPKYLFRKEGQNVTLSCEQNLNHDAMYWYRQDPGQGLRLIYYSQIVNDFQKGDIAEGYSVSREKKESFPLTVTSAQKNPTAFYLCASSIGEAGELFFGEGSRLTVL.